This entry concerns a single TCR beta chain. Its antigen is currently unknown. Replicate sorted-subset PCRs were loaded with approximately 190 ng DNA, roughly 33,000 T cell genomes. TCRdb keeps only in-frame clones here, not all; method: immunoSEQ multiplex PCR. The table records around 1,900,000 clones, just over 90% of them present only once. The source of the sample is a study of shared clonotypes between healthy human individuals. Study findings and constraints: Only blood underwent sampling, and tissue repertoires likely differ.

Naive CD8 cells comprised CD45RO-negative, CCR7-positively selected cells, excluding terminally differentiated effector memory CD45RA+ cells. Donors included only healthy HIV-negative adults lacking recent acute infections or vaccinations. CDR1 is SGHKS and CDR2 is YYEKEE in the germline V gene (reference sequence). V shed 3 bases and J shed 2 bases, with 18 bases lying between them. This CDR3 is built from 17 residues. The rearrangement joins TRBV5-5 to TRBJ2-1; D may be TRBD1 or TRBD2 (7 bases each). This receptor was identified in a man aged 18 to 30 in good health. Some clones in this sample may be carry-over from other donors' samples. Sequences were obtained from naive CD8+ T cells from PBMCs. In DNA, the CDR3 is TGTGCCAGCAGCTCCCCCAGGGGGGGGGTACCCTACAATGAGCAGTTCTTC. Translated: CASSSPRGGVPYNEQFF. Drawing the rest from reference TRBV5-5 and TRBJ2-1, the complete variable domain is DAGVTQSPTHLIKTRGQQVTLRCSPISGHKSVSWYQQVLGQGPQFIFQYYEKEERGRGNFPDRFSARQFPNYSSELNVNALLLGDSALYLCASSSPRGGVPYNEQFFGPGTRLTVL.